The rows below give T cell receptor beta chains drawn from one sample of a study of T cell responses to AZD1222 COVID-19 vaccine. Clones were sequenced by immunoSEQ multiplex PCR, and TCRdb holds only the in-frame ones, with some missing. The data contain tens of thousands of clones, about 78% of them singletons. The specimen was peripheral blood, collected on day 0 of AZD1222 vaccination. The receptors here all came from an adult in good health. Each CDR3 is given with its conserved first and last residue. The order of the fields is D gene, clone size, J gene, V gene, CDR3 protein, CDR3 DNA. A D gene is named only where the DNA matches it firmly. Clone sizes are given selectively: once, few, many, or a class where the clone is expanded.

NA	many	TRBJ2-3	TRBV11-2	CASSSQQGDTQYF	TGTGCCAGCAGCTCCCAACAGGGAGATACGCAGTATTTT
TRBD2	NA	TRBJ2-7	TRBV10-2	CASTFSGRERSSYEQYF	TGCGCCAGCACATTTAGCGGGAGGGAAAGGAGCTCCTACGAGCAGTACTTC
NA	NA	TRBJ1-2	TRBV20-1	CSASRYGYTF	TGCAGTGCTAGTCGGTATGGCTACACCTTC
NA	once	TRBJ2-3	TRBV24-1	CATSDPGDSTDTQYF	TGTGCCACCAGTGATCCGGGAGACAGCACAGATACGCAGTATTTT
TRBD2	few	TRBJ2-3	TRBV29-1	CSVEEGREDTQYF	TGCAGCGTTGAAGAGGGGCGGGAGGATACGCAGTATTTT
TRBD2	NA	TRBJ2-5	TRBV29-1	CSVAGLAGEETQYF	TGCAGCGTAGCGGGACTAGCGGGAGAGGAGACCCAGTACTTC
NA	NA	TRBJ1-1	TRBV6-5	CASSYGSVMNTEAFF	TGTGCCAGCAGTTACGGGAGTGTCATGAACACTGAAGCTTTCTTT
TRBD2	NA	TRBJ2-1	TRBV7-6	CASSLTSGSDEQFF	TGTGCCAGCAGCTTAACTAGCGGGAGTGATGAGCAGTTCTTC
NA	few	TRBJ1-6	TRBV7-8	CASSPLGGASGYNSPLHF	TGTGCCAGCAGCCCCCTCGGGGGGGCAAGTGGGTATAATTCACCCCTCCACTTT
TRBD2	few	TRBJ2-7	TRBV2	CASRSREAVREQYF	TGTGCCAGCCGGTCGCGGGAGGCTGTACGCGAGCAGTACTTC
TRBD1	NA	TRBJ1-2	TRBV10-1	CASSENTGGNYGYTF	TGCGCCAGCAGTGAGAATACAGGGGGCAACTATGGCTACACCTTC
NA	NA	TRBJ2-7	TRBV7-2	CASSSDWSGEQYF	TGTGCCAGCAGCTCGGACTGGTCTGGGGAGCAGTACTTC
NA	NA	TRBJ2-5	TRBV19	CASSDSGGQTQYF	TGTGCCAGTAGTGACTCAGGGGGGCAGACCCAGTACTTC
NA	NA	TRBJ1-1	TRBV6-5	CASREDGYTEAFF	TGTGCCAGCAGGGAGGACGGTTACACTGAAGCTTTCTTT
NA	NA	TRBJ1-2	TRBV7-2	CASNYDRYGYTF	TGTGCCAGCAATTACGACCGATATGGCTACACCTTC
NA	NA	TRBJ1-5	TRBV5-8	CASSSHRVLQPQHF	TGTGCCAGCAGCTCTCACAGGGTTCTTCAGCCCCAGCATTTT
NA	NA	TRBJ1-3	TRBV6-4	CASSPPLRRQGGAGNTIYF	TGTGCCAGCAGCCCCCCCCTCCGAAGGCAGGGAGGAGCTGGAAACACCATATATTTT
NA	NA	TRBJ1-5	TRBV11-2	CASSLDRGQPQHF	TGTGCCAGCAGCTTAGATAGGGGACAGCCCCAGCATTTT
TRBD1	few	TRBJ1-3	TRBV7-2	CASSLTGGRSGNTIYF	TGTGCCAGCAGCTTGACAGGGGGCCGCTCTGGAAACACCATATATTTT
NA	few	TRBJ2-1	TRBV21-1	CASSIPGTSAGNEQFF	TGTGCCAGCAGCATCCCGGGGACTAGCGCGGGCAATGAGCAGTTCTTC
NA	NA	TRBJ1-2	TRBV4-2	CASSQVDVVGTRGYTF	TGTGCCAGCAGCCAAGTGGACGTAGTGGGTACAAGAGGCTACACCTTC
TRBD2	NA	TRBJ2-2	TRBV11-3	CASSLLAGVHRGAVF	TGTGCCAGCAGCTTGTTAGCGGGTGTACACCGGGGAGCTGTTTTT